Listed below are T cell receptor beta chains from one sample, sequenced in a study of chemoradiotherapy in HPV16-positive cancers. Only in-frame clones appear in the TCRdb table, and some are missing; sequencing was by immunoSEQ multiplex PCR. The sample consists of just over 15,000 clones, 60% to 80% of them appearing once. Collection took place from a patient who underwent chemoradiotherapy. These receptors all come from a human donor with HPV-associated anogenital cancer. Both conserved end residues are part of each CDR3.

V: TRBV30
J: TRBJ1-1
CDR3: CAGGGTEAFF

V: TRBV6-5
J: TRBJ2-2
CDR3: CASRKSGGVPGELFF

V: TRBV5-6
J: TRBJ1-6
CDR3: CASSLRVNSPLHF

V: TRBV9
J: TRBJ2-1
CDR3: CASSIGGGNEQFF

V: TRBV9
J: TRBJ2-6
CDR3: CASSGPGLGLSGANVLTF

V: TRBV27
J: TRBJ1-4
CDR3: CASSAVGTDNEKLFF

V: TRBV11-3
J: TRBJ2-7
CDR3: CASSLDRGLGEQYF

V: TRBV19
J: TRBJ1-5
CDR3: CASSIGPSGGRDQPQHF

V: TRBV6-1
J: TRBJ1-4
CDR3: CASSARGRENEKLFF

V: TRBV5-4
J: TRBJ2-3
CDR3: CASSLGPVDTQYF

V: TRBV6-6
J: TRBJ1-4
CDR3: CASSLTGYNEKLFF

V: TRBV6-5
J: TRBJ2-7
CDR3: CASRRASPSGEQYF

V: TRBV12-5
J: TRBJ2-7
CDR3: CASGFATEQYF

V: TRBV29-1
J: TRBJ1-2
CDR3: CSVESEEGYTF

V: TRBV7-9
J: TRBJ1-4
CDR3: CASSSGQGNNEKLFF

V: TRBV2
J: TRBJ1-3
CDR3: CASQPGANSGNTIYF

V: TRBV9
J: .
CDR3: CASSVGRDLGPYNSYEQYF

V: TRBV6-5
J: TRBJ2-7
CDR3: CASSYSGTGVGEQYF

V: TRBV4-1
J: TRBJ1-1
CDR3: CASSQVGVRTEAFF

V: TRBV27
J: TRBJ1-2
CDR3: CASSLSRANYGYTF

V: TRBV25-1
J: TRBJ2-3
CDR3: CASSPRTGGDTQYF

V: TRBV2
J: TRBJ2-1
CDR3: CASSTQEGPSYEQFF

V: TRBV7-2
J: TRBJ1-2
CDR3: CASSLDRTDGYTF

V: TRBV5-6
J: TRBJ2-3
CDR3: CASSSGAVRGRTDTQYF

V: TRBV18
J: TRBJ1-3
CDR3: CASSPTLLTSSGNTIYF

V: TRBV4-1
J: TRBJ2-1
CDR3: CASSQAPGTHNEQFF

V: TRBV19
J: TRBJ1-2
CDR3: CASSAGQGALGYTF

V: TRBV6-5
J: TRBJ1-4
CDR3: CASSFRGQGLFF

V: TRBV7-9
J: TRBJ2-3
CDR3: CASDGLAGLGDTQYF

V: TRBV7-2
J: TRBJ1-5
CDR3: CASSFRQGAPYSNQPQHF

V: TRBV5-1
J: TRBJ2-2
CDR3: CASSLLPGEGPTGELFF

V: TRBV5-4
J: TRBJ2-2
CDR3: CASSFQGATTGELFF

V: TRBV7-8
J: TRBJ2-1
CDR3: CASSLLGWRDEQFF

V: TRBV4-1
J: TRBJ1-2
CDR3: CASSQERAATGYTF

V: TRBV4-1
J: TRBJ1-1
CDR3: CASSLAGQMNTEAFF

V: TRBV30
J: TRBJ2-5
CDR3: CAWSVRVRETQYF

V: TRBV5-6
J: TRBJ1-1
CDR3: CASSELRDIPRVTEAFF

V: TRBV18
J: TRBJ1-5
CDR3: CASSPGEVDQPQHF

V: TRBV11-2
J: TRBJ2-7
CDR3: CASSADRALYEQYF

V: TRBV5-4
J: TRBJ1-1
CDR3: CASSPGVNTEAFF

V: TRBV5-1
J: TRBJ2-1
CDR3: CASSFPGGAYNEQFF

V: TRBV6-5
J: TRBJ2-3
CDR3: CASSFSGTDTQYF

V: TRBV19
J: TRBJ1-1
CDR3: CASKSRQDTEAFF

V: TRBV6-1
J: TRBJ2-1
CDR3: CASRDRGRLGEQFF

V: TRBV4-3
J: TRBJ2-6
CDR3: CASSQVRVGANVLTF